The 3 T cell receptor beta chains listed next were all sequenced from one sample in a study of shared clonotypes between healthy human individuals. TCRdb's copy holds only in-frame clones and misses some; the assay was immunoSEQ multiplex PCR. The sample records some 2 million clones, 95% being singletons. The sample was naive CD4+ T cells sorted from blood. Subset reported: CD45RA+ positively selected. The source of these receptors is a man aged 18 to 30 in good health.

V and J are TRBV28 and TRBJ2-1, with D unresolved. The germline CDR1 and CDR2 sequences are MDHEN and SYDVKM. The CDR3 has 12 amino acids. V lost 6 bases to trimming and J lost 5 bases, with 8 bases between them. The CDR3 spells CASRSADNEQFF. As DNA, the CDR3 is TGTGCCAGCAGATCGGCGGACAATGAGCAGTTCTTC.

The DNA for the CDR3 is TGTGCCAGCAGCTCCCTGCCGGGGGGGCAGTATTTT. Residues: CASSSLPGGQYF. The chain has TRBV7-2 and TRBJ2-3, with 7 bases that match TRBD2. Germline CDR1 SGHTA, CDR2 FQGNSA. V lost 4 bases and J lost 11; bases outside the gene matches: 6. The CDR3 extends over 12 amino acids.

The CDR3 DNA sequence: TGTGCCAGCAGTTTCCGATTGAACAGTGTAGGGTTAGGATCACCCCTCCACTTT. Its protein product is CASSFRLNSVGLGSPLHF. The chain carries TRBV27 and TRBJ1-6; the D is unclear. This CDR3 region has 18 residues. CDR1 and CDR2 from the germline V gene are MNHEY and SMNVEV (reference sequence). Between the trimmed V and J ends, which lost 3 bases and 10 bases, there was a span of 25 bases.